The 2 T cell receptor beta chains presented below share a single source sample, sequenced in a study of control samples from healthy donors and cancer patients. Profiling relied on immunoSEQ multiplex PCR, and the TCRdb table lists in-frame clones only, not all of them. The sample has approximately 82,000 clones; approximately 89% are singletons. Sequenced input: blood. The receptors were sampled from a man aged 50-59 years in good health.

The J gene is TRBJ2-1, the V gene TRBV5-1; 10 bases are a match to TRBD2. CDR1 and CDR2 from the germline V gene are SGHRS and YFSETQ. This CDR3 has 16 residues. After removal of 4 bases from V and 6 bases from J, the junction contained 10 bases not matched to a gene. CDR3 in amino acids: CASSPGAGGGPNEQFF. Written as DNA, the CDR3 is TGCGCCAGCAGCCCGGGAGCGGGAGGGGGCCCCAATGAGCAGTTCTTC.

This chain links TRBV7-2 with TRBJ2-3; D not resolved. The length of the CDR3 is 15 residues. V was clipped by 3 bases and J by 2 bases, with 12 bases between them. From germline, CDR1 is SGHTA and CDR2 FQGNSA. CDR3: CASSLDGVYTDTQYF. The CDR3 region has the DNA TGTGCCAGCAGCTTGGATGGCGTTTACACAGATACGCAGTATTTT.